The rows below give T cell receptor beta chains drawn from one sample of a study of metastatic and nonmetastatic thyroid tumors. Using MiXCR, TCRdb re-called clones from the PCR reads. The sample shows roughly 30,000 clones, roughly a fifth of them seen only once. The sample consisted of blood. Every receptor here comes from a female donor with papillary thyroid cancer or a benign thyroid nodule (not recorded which). Some clones in this sample may be carry-over from other donors' samples. CDR3s include the opening cysteine and the closing phenylalanine or tryptophan. The D gene is left open where the match is weak. The size field is filled for only some rows; it gives once, few, many or a size class.

j_call,cdr3_length,d_call,v_call,clone_size,cdr3_aa,cdr3_nt
TRBJ2-3,18,-,TRBV5-1,-,CASSLADGGWDSPDTQYF,TGCGCCAGCAGCTTGGCCGATGGGGGATGGGACTCTCCCGATACGCAGTATTTT
TRBJ2-7,17,-,TRBV4-2,-,CASSQDPVLAPAYEQYF,TGTGCCAGCAGCCAAGATCCCGTCCTAGCGCCAGCCTACGAGCAGTACTTC
TRBJ1-1,14,TRBD1,TRBV29-1,few,CSPNQGAMNTEAFF,TGCAGCCCAAACCAGGGGGCGATGAACACTGAAGCTTTCTTT
TRBJ2-2,15,-,TRBV6-1,-,CASSGTFPPTGELFF,TGTGCCAGCAGTGGGACTTTCCCTCCCACCGGGGAGCTGTTTTTT
TRBJ1-6,13,-,TRBV12-3/TRBV12-4,medium-sized,CASSLHQNSPLHF,TGTGCCAGCAGCCTACACCAAAATTCACCCCTCCACTTT
TRBJ1-1,13,TRBD1,TRBV2,many,CASSDRAWGEAFF,TGTGCCAGCAGCGACAGGGCCTGGGGTGAAGCTTTCTTT
TRBJ1-6,15,-,TRBV20-1,medium-sized,CSARDGAGSNSPLHF,TGCAGTGCTAGAGATGGAGCAGGGAGTAATTCACCCCTCCACTTT
TRBJ2-2,16,TRBD1,TRBV6-1,-,CASSPGQGSDTGELFF,TGTGCCAGCAGCCCCGGACAGGGATCTGACACCGGGGAGCTGTTTTTT
TRBJ2-3,16,TRBD2,TRBV27,-,CASSLQGLACTDTQYF,TGTGCCAGCAGTCTACAGGGACTAGCATGCACAGATACGCAGTATTTT
TRBJ1-2,12,-,TRBV30,-,CAWSGRRYGYTF,TGTGCCTGGAGTGGTCGGCGGTATGGCTACACCTTC
TRBJ2-1,14,-,TRBV2,many,CASSGAASYNEQFF,TGTGCCAGCAGTGGAGCAGCGTCCTACAATGAGCAGTTCTTC
TRBJ2-5,16,TRBD2,TRBV27,many,CATHPGRGGVAETQYF,TGTGCCACCCATCCGGGGCGGGGGGGCGTTGCGGAGACCCAGTACTTC
TRBJ1-2,11,-,TRBV30,-,CAWSPFYGYTF,TGTGCCTGGAGTCCATTTTATGGCTACACCTTC
TRBJ2-5,16,TRBD2,TRBV7-3,-,CASSLIAGGPWVTQYF,TGTGCCAGTAGCTTAATAGCGGGGGGGCCATGGGTGACCCAGTACTTC
TRBJ2-7,15,TRBD2,TRBV6-1,-,CASSEWSSGIYEQYF,TGTGCCAGCAGTGAATGGTCTAGCGGGATTTACGAGCAGTACTTC
TRBJ1-1,13,-,TRBV19,many,CASCTGWGTEAFF,TGTGCCAGTTGTACAGGGTGGGGGACTGAAGCTTTCTTT